This passage covers 21 T cell receptor beta chains from one sample sequenced in a study of blood T cell repertoires in COVID-19. The repertoire was sequenced with immunoSEQ multiplex PCR; TCRdb's copy has only in-frame clones and lacks some. The repertoire holds roughly 97,000 clones, with 75% to 90% as singletons. The sample consisted of peripheral blood. These receptors were obtained from a man aged 45 to 65 with acute or convalescent COVID-19.

This clone was counted between two and nine times. The V call is TRBV5-1, the J call TRBJ2-5; 9 nucleotides agree with TRBD2. The V and J ends lost 6 bases and 5 bases, in that order; junction bases with no gene match: 11. The length of the CDR3 is 15 residues. Per the germline V gene, CDR1 is SGHRS and CDR2 is YFSETQ. CDR3: CASTAGAGGPETQYF. For the CDR3, the DNA is TGCGCCAGCACCGCGGGTGCGGGAGGGCCTGAGACCCAGTACTTC.

The chain joins TRBV5-4 to TRBJ2-2, with no clear D. Germline V lookup: CDR1 SGHNT, CDR2 YYREEE (reference sequence). This CDR3 comprises 12 residues. The V end was cut by 6 bases, the J end by 4 bases, with 7 bases between. The CDR3 loop reads CASTPGTGELFF. The CDR3 bases are TGTGCCAGCACCCCGGGCACCGGGGAGCTGTTTTTT.

This clone is labeled as medium-sized. CDR3 in amino acids: CASSYLRSSYNEQFF. CDR3 DNA sequence: TGTGCCAGCAGCTACCTACGTAGCTCCTACAATGAGCAGTTCTTC. The chain is built from TRBV28 and TRBJ2-1; D gene uncertain. V dropped 6 bases and J dropped 0 bases, with 12 bases sitting between them. Germline assignment: CDR1 MDHEN and CDR2 SYDVKM. This CDR3 is 15 amino acids long. The variable domain in full, with the rest retrieved from reference TRBV28 and TRBJ2-1, is DVKVTQSSRYLVKRTGEKVFLECVQDMDHENMFWYRQDPGLGLRLIYFSYDVKMKEKGDIPEGYSVSREKKERFSLILESASTNQTSMYLCASSYLRSSYNEQFFGPGTRLTVL.

This chain connects TRBV5-1 to TRBJ2-7, with 8 bases matching TRBD2. V lost 4 bases and J lost 5; bases outside the gene matches: 5. CDR1 and CDR2 from the germline V gene are SGHRS and YFSETQ. The CDR3 has 13 residues. CDR3 region: CASSLGLGNEQYF. The CDR3, as DNA: TGCGCCAGCAGCCTGGGACTAGGAAACGAGCAGTACTTC.

The chain joins TRBV23-1 to TRBJ2-1; 7 bases line up with TRBD1. TRBV23-1 is an ORF; its function is uncertain. This CDR3 comprises 17 residues. V lost 6 bases, J lost 0 bases, and 11 bases stayed unmatched. The CDR3 reads CASSPRRTGASYNEQFF. The CDR3 DNA reads TGCGCCAGCAGCCCCCGAAGAACAGGGGCCTCCTACAATGAGCAGTTCTTC.

The J gene is TRBJ2-7, the V gene TRBV19; tentatively, D is TRBD2 (6 bases). V lost 5 bases and J 0 bases, leaving 17 bases between the germline ends. Germline lookup yields CDR1 LNHDA and CDR2 SQIVND (reference sequence). The CDR3 loop spans 16 amino acids. Here the CDR3 DNA reads TGTGCCAGTAGTGCCCTTTCGTCGACTAGCTCCTACGAGCAGTACTTC. This codes for CASSALSSTSSYEQYF.

The table lists this clone with a few counts. V and J are TRBV6-6 and TRBJ2-7, with 8 nucleotides matching TRBD2. The CDR3 has 16 amino acids. CDR1 is MNHNY, CDR2 SVGAGI, per germline (reference sequence). The ends lost 7 bases at V and 0 bases at J; junction bases unmatched: 11. The CDR3 bases are TGTGCCAGCACCCCGGGGGGGATTAGGAGCTCCTACGAGCAGTACTTC. Translated: CASTPGGIRSSYEQYF.

The genes are TRBV2 and TRBJ2-1; 8 nucleotides align to TRBD1. CDR3 length: 13 residues. Looked up from germline, CDR1 is SNHLY and CDR2 is FYNNEI. J lost 4 bases, V lost 8 bases, and 4 bases had no gene match. As DNA, the CDR3 is TGTGCCAGCGGGACAGGACCTTACAATGAGCAGTTCTTC. Its translation: CASGTGPYNEQFF.

This chain connects TRBV5-4 to TRBJ2-7, with D maybe TRBD2 (6 bases). The germline V gene encodes CDR1 SGHNT and CDR2 YYREEE (reference sequence). The CDR3 extends over 15 amino acids. Between the trimmed V and J ends, which lost 0 bases and 0 bases, there was a span of 10 bases. CDR3 nucleotide sequence: TGTGCCAGCAGCTTGGCGGGAGACCGCTCCTACGAGCAGTACTTC. The encoded protein is CASSLAGDRSYEQYF.

The chain recombines TRBV19 with TRBJ1-1, with a possible D match to TRBD1 (6 bases). Per germline, CDR1 LNHDA and CDR2 SQIVND (reference sequence). Trimming removed 7 bases at V and 3 bases at J, with 21 bases between. This CDR3 has 16 residues. The CDR3 region has the DNA TGTGCCAGTAATCCAGGGGTTGGTGGTTGGGACACTGAAGCTTTCTTT. It translates to CASNPGVGGWDTEAFF.

J is TRBJ1-1 and V is TRBV5-4; TRBD1 is a possible D gene (6 bases). Trimming took 1 base from V and 0 from J, leaving 10 bases between them. Germline CDR1 reads SGHNT; CDR2 reads YYREEE (reference sequence). This CDR3 region has 15 residues. The CDR3: CASSLRTGMNTEAFF. CDR3 nucleotide sequence: TGTGCCAGCAGCTTGCGTACAGGGATGAACACTGAAGCTTTCTTT.

The V gene is TRBV7-9, the J gene TRBJ2-6; TRBD1 agrees at 9 bases. The CDR3 consists of 17 residues. Losses at the gene ends were 5 bases for V and 0 bases for J; bases not matched to a gene: 5. The V gene's germline CDR1 is SEHNR and CDR2 FQNEAQ (reference sequence). The DNA of the CDR3 is TGTGCCAGCAGCACCGGGACAGGGCCCTCTGGGGCCAACGTCCTGACTTTC. It yields the protein CASSTGTGPSGANVLTF.

The J gene is TRBJ2-7, the V gene TRBV5-1; D is perhaps TRBD1 (5 bases). V gave up 0 bases and J gave up 2 bases, with 12 bases separating them. This CDR3 is 15 amino acids long. Germline loops: CDR1 SGHRS, CDR2 YFSETQ. The chain's CDR3 is CASSLDGRAPYEQYF. The CDR3, as DNA: TGCGCCAGCAGCTTGGATGGCAGGGCACCCTACGAGCAGTACTTC.

The CDR3 region has the DNA TGTGCAAGTCGCTTCCGAACGCCGGGACTAGCGGGTTACACAGATACGCAGTATTTT. Translation: CASRFRTPGLAGYTDTQYF. The rearrangement links TRBV12-2 to TRBJ2-3; TRBD2 reflects the table's D call only, with no check against the DNA. TRBV12-2 is flagged as a pseudogene. This CDR3 has 19 amino acids.

The chain has TRBV9 and TRBJ2-7, with 7 bases that match TRBD1. The CDR3 has 16 residues. J gave up 5 bases and V 0 bases, and 11 bases lay outside the gene matches. CDR1 and CDR2 (germline): SGDLS, YYNGEE. CDR3 loop: CASSVAWGDRVNEQYF. DNA of the CDR3: TGTGCCAGCAGCGTAGCTTGGGGAGACAGGGTCAACGAGCAGTACTTC.

This sequence joins TRBV2 and TRBJ2-7; 11 bases match TRBD2. CDR3 size: 14 residues. V was pared by 6 bases and J by 2 bases, with 3 bases of the junction left unmatched. Germline-derived CDR1 and CDR2 are SNHLY and FYNNEI. CDR3 sequence (DNA): TGTGCCAGCAGACAGGGACTAGCGGCCTACGAGCAGTACTTC. Encoded protein: CASRQGLAAYEQYF.

This chain links TRBV5-1 with TRBJ2-5; the D gene is possibly TRBD2 (6 bases). This CDR3 region has 15 residues. Germline V CDR1 and CDR2: SGHRS, YFSETQ. Trimming removed 0 bases from V and 4 bases from J, with 13 bases in between. DNA for the CDR3: TGCGCCAGCAGCTTGGCTGGCGGGAATGGAGAGACCCAGTACTTC. Translation: CASSLAGGNGETQYF.

This chain links TRBV7-9 with TRBJ2-7; TRBD1 might be the D (6 bases). Germline CDR1 SEHNR, CDR2 FQNEAQ (reference sequence). The CDR3 spans 15 residues. V was clipped by 4 bases and J by 3 bases, with 16 bases between them. For the CDR3, the DNA is TGTGCCAGCAGCTCGACTCAAGGGGGTCTCTACGAGCAGTACTTC. This codes for CASSSTQGGLYEQYF.

This clone was counted between two and nine times. This sequence joins TRBV6-2 or TRBV6-3 and TRBJ1-2, with D possibly TRBD1 on 5 matching bases. V was shortened by 5 bases and J by 4 bases, with 20 bases between the two germline ends. The CDR3 length is 16 residues. The germline V gene encodes CDR1 MNHEY and CDR2 SVGEGT. The CDR3 region has the DNA TGTGCCAGCAGTCAACGCGGGGCGTCCTTTCTCTATGGCTACACCTTC. This codes for CASSQRGASFLYGYTF.

V usage is TRBV24-1 and J usage is TRBJ2-7; 11 nucleotides line up with TRBD1. Germline trimming cut 2 bases from V and 6 bases from J; bases unmatched to any gene: 8. From germline, CDR1 is KGHDR and CDR2 SFDVKD. This CDR3 spans 16 amino acids. CDR3: CATSDSGQGVPSEQYF. The DNA for the CDR3 is TGTGCCACCAGTGATTCGGGACAGGGGGTCCCTTCCGAGCAGTACTTC.

The chain joins TRBV10-3 to TRBJ2-6, with 9 nucleotides matching TRBD1. Germline values: CDR1 ENHRY, CDR2 SYGVKD. With V trimmed by 8 bases and J by 3 bases, 11 bases remained unmatched. The CDR3 sequence is 17 residues long. CDR3 coding DNA: TGTGCCATCCGGCGGTGGGACAGGGCGATTGGGGCCAACGTCCTGACTTTC. Translating it yields CAIRRWDRAIGANVLTF.